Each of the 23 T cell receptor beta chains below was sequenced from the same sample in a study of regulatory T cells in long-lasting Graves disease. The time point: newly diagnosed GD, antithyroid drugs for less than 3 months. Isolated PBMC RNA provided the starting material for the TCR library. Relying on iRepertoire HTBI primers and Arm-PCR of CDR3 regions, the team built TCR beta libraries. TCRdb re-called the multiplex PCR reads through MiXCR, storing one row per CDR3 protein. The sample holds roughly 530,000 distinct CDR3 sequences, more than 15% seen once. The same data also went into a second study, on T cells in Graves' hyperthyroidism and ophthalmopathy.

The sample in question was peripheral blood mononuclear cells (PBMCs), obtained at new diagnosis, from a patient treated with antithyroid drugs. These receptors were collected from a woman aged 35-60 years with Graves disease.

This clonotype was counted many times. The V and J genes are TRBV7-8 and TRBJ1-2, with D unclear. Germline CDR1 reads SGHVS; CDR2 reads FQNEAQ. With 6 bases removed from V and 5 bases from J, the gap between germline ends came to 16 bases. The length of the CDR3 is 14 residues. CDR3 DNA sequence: TGTGCCAGCAGTAGCAACTATGATACTTATGGCTACACCTTC. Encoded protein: CASSSNYDTYGYTF.

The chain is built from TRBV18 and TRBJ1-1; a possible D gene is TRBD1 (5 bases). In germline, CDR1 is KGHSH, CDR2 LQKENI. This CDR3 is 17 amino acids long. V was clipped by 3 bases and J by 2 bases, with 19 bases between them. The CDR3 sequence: CASSPPRGDRRNTEAFF. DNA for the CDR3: TGTGCCAGCTCACCCCCCCGGGGGGATCGAAGAAACACTGAAGCTTTCTTT.

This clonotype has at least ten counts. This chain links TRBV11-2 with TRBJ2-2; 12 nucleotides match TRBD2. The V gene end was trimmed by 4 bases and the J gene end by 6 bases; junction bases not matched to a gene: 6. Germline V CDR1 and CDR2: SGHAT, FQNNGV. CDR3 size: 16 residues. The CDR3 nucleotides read TGTGCCAGCAGCTACTCTAGCGGGGGGGCCCCCGGGGAGCTGTTTTTT. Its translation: CASSYSSGGAPGELFF. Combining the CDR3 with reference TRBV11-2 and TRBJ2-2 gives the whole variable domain EAGVAQSPRYKIIEKRQSVAFWCNPISGHATLYWYQQILGQGPKLLIQFQNNGVVDDSQLPKDRFSAERLKGVDSTLKIQPAKLEDSAVYLCASSYSSGGAPGELFFGEGSRLTVL.

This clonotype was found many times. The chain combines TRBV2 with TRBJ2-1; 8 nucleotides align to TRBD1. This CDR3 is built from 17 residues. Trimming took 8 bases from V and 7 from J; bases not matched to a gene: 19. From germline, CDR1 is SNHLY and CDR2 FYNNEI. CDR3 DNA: TGTGCCAGCGGTCCTAGGGGACAGGCCTTTCCGGGGAATGAGCAGTTCTTC. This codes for CASGPRGQAFPGNEQFF. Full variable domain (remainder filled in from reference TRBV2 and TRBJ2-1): EPEVTQTPSHQVTQMGQEVILRCVPISNHLYFYWYRQILGQKVEFLVSFYNNEISEKSEIFDDQFSVERPDGSNFTLKIRSTKLEDSAMYFCASGPRGQAFPGNEQFFGPGTRLTVL.

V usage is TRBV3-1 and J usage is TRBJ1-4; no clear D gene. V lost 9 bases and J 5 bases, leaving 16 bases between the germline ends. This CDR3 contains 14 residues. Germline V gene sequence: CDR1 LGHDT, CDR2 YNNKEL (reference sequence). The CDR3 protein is CASGEASLNEKLFF. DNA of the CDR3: TGTGCCAGTGGGGAGGCTTCCTTAAATGAAAAACTGTTTTTT.

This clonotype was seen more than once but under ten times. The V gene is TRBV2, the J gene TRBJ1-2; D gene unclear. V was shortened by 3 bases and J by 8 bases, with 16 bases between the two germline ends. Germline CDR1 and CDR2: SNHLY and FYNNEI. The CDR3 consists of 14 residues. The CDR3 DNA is TGTGCCAGCAGTGATCCCCCCGGTCCGGGGGGCTACACCTTC. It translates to CASSDPPGPGGYTF.

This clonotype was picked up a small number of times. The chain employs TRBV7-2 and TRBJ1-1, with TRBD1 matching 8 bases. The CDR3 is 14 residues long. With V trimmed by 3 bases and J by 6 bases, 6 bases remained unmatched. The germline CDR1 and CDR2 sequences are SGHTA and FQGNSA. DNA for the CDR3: TGTGCCAGCAGCTTTGCGGACAGGGCTTCTGAAGCTTTCTTT. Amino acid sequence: CASSFADRASEAFF.

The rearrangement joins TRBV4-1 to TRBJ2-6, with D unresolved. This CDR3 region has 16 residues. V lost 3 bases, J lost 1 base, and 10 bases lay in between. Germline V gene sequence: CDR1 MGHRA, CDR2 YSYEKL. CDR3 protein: CASSQAVSSGANVLTF. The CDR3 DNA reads TGCGCCAGCAGCCAGGCCGTGAGTTCTGGGGCCAACGTCCTGACTTTC.

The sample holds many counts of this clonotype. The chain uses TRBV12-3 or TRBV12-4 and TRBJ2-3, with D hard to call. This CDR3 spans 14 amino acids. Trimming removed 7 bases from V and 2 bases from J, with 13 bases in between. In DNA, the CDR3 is TGTGCCAGCACCCGATTCCCGGACACAGATACGCAGTATTTT. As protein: CASTRFPDTDTQYF.

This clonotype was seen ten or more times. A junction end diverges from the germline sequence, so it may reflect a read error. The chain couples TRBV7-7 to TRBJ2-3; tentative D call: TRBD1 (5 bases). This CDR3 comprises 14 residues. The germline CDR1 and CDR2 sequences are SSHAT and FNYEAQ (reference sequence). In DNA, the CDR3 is TGTGCTAGCAGCGAAGGGGCGATAGCAGATACGCAGTATTTT. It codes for CASSEGAIADTQYF.

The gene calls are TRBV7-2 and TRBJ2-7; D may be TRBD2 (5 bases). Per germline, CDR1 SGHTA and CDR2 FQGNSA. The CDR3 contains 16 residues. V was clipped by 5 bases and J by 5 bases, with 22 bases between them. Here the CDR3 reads CASSPRRAGISHEQYF. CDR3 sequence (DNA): TGTGCCAGCAGCCCTCGGCGGGCGGGTATAAGCCACGAGCAGTACTTC.

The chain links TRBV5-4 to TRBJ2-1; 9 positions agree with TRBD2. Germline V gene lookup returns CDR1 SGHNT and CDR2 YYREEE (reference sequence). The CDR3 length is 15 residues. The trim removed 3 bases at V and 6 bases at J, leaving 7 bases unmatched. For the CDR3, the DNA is TGTGCCAGCAGCTGGGGCGGGGGGGCACCCAATGAGCAGTTCTTC. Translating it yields CASSWGGGAPNEQFF.

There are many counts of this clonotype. This CDR3 is CATSDSSYYGYTF. The CDR3 coding sequence is TGTGCCACCAGTGATTCGAGCTACTATGGCTACACCTTC. V is TRBV24-1 and J is TRBJ1-2; D is undetermined. The CDR3 runs 13 residues. V shed 2 bases and J shed 3 bases, with 6 bases lying between them. CDR1 KGHDR and CDR2 SFDVKD come from the germline V gene.

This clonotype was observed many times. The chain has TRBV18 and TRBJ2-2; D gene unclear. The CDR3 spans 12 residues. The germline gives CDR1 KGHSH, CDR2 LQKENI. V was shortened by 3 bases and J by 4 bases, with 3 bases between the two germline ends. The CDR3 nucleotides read TGTGCCAGCTCACCCTCCACCGGGGAGCTGTTTTTT. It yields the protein CASSPSTGELFF. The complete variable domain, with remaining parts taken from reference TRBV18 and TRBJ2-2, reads NAGVMQNPRHLVRRRGQEARLRCSPMKGHSHVYWYRQLPEEGLKFMVYLQKENIIDESGMPKERFSAEFPKEGPSILRIQQVVRGDSAAYFCASSPSTGELFFGEGSRLTVL.

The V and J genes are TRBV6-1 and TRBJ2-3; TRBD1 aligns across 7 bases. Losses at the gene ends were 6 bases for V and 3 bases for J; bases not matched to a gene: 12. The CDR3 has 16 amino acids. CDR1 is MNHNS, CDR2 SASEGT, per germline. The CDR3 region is CASRRRQGPKTDTQYF. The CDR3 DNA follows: TGTGCCAGCAGACGGAGACAGGGCCCTAAAACAGATACGCAGTATTTT.

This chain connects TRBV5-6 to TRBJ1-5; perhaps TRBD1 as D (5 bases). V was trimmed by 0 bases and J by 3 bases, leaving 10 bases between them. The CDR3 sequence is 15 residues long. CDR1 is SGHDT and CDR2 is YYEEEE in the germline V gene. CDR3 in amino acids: CASSLDRSPNQPQHF. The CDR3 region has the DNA TGTGCCAGCAGCTTGGACAGGTCTCCCAATCAGCCCCAGCATTTT.

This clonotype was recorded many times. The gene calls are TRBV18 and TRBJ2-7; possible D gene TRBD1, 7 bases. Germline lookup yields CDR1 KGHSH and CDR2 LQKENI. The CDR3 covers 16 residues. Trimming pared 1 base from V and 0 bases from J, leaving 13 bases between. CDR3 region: CASSPRGTVSSYEQYF. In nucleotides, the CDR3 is TGTGCCAGCTCACCACGCGGGACAGTGAGCTCCTACGAGCAGTACTTC. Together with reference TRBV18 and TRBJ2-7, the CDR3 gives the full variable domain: NAGVMQNPRHLVRRRGQEARLRCSPMKGHSHVYWYRQLPEEGLKFMVYLQKENIIDESGMPKERFSAEFPKEGPSILRIQQVVRGDSAAYFCASSPRGTVSSYEQYFGPGTRLTVT.

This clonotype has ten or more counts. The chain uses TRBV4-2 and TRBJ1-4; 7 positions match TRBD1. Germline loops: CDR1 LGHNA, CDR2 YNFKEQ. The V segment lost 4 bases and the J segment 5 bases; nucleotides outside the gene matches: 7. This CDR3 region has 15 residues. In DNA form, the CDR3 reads TGTGCCAGCAGCCCGGGAGGACAGGCAAATGAAAAACTGTTTTTT. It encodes CASSPGGQANEKLFF.

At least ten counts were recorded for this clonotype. The CDR3 DNA reads TGTGCCAGCAGCTGGGACGCCGCGAACACTGAAGCTTTCTTT. It translates to CASSWDAANTEAFF. The chain links TRBV5-5 to TRBJ1-1; D is perhaps TRBD1 (5 bases). Germline V lookup: CDR1 SGHKS, CDR2 YYEKEE (reference sequence). V lost 3 bases, J lost 1 base, and 10 bases lay in between. CDR3 length equals 14 residues. The full variable domain, with the rest looked up from reference TRBV5-5 and TRBJ1-1, is DAGVTQSPTHLIKTRGQQVTLRCSPISGHKSVSWYQQVLGQGPQFIFQYYEKEERGRGNFPDRFSARQFPNYSSELNVNALLLGDSALYLCASSWDAANTEAFFGQGTRLTVV.

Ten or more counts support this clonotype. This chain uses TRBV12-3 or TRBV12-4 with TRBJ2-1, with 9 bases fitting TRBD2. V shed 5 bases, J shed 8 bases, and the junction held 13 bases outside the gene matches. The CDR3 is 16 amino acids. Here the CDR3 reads CASSLGGGAFIDEQFF. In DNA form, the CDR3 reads TGTGCCAGCAGTCTGGGCGGGGGGGCCTTTATAGATGAGCAGTTCTTC.

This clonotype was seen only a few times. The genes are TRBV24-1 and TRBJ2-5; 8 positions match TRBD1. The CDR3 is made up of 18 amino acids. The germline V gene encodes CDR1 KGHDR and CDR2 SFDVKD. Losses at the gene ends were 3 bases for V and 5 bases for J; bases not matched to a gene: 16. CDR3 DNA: TGTGCCACCAGTGATGCGACAGGGGCCACCTCTTCTTGGGAGACCCAGTACTTC. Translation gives CATSDATGATSSWETQYF.

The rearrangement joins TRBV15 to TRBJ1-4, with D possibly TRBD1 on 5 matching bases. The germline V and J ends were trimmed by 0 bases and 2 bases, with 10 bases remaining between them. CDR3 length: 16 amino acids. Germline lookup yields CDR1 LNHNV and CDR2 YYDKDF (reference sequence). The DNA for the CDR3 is TGTGCCACCAGCAGAGACAGGGTTCGGACTAATGAAAAACTGTTTTTT. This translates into CATSRDRVRTNEKLFF.

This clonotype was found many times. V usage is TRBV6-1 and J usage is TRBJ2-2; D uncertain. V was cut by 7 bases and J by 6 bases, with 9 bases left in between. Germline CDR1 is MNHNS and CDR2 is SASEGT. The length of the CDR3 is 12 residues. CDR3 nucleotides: TGTGCCAGCATCGGTTTTTCCGGGGAGCTGTTTTTT. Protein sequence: CASIGFSGELFF.